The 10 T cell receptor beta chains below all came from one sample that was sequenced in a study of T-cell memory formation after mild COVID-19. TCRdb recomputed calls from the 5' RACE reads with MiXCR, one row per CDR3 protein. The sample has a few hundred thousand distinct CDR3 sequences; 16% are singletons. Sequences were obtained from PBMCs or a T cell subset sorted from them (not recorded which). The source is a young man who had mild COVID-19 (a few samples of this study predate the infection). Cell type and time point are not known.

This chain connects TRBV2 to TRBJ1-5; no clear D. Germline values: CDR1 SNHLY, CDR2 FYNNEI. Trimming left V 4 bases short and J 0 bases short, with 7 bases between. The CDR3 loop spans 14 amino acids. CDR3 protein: CASSVEGSNQPQHF. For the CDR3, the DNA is TGTGCCAGCAGTGTGGAGGGTAGCAATCAGCCCCAGCATTTT.

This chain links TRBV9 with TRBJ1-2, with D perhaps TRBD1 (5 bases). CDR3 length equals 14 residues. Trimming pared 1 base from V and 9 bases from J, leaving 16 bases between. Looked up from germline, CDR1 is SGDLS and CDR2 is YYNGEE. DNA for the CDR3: TGTGCCAGCAGCGTATTCACAGGAGGGTATCGCTACACCTTC. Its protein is CASSVFTGGYRYTF.

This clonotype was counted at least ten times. CDR3 nucleotides: TGTGCCAGCGGTCAGGGAACTGACATTCAGTACTTC. It translates to CASGQGTDIQYF. The chain recombines TRBV7-9 with TRBJ2-4, with a possible D match to TRBD1 (5 bases). Germline V CDR1 and CDR2: SEHNR, FQNEAQ (reference sequence). V was clipped by 8 bases and J by 8 bases, with 13 bases between them. CDR3 length equals 12 residues.

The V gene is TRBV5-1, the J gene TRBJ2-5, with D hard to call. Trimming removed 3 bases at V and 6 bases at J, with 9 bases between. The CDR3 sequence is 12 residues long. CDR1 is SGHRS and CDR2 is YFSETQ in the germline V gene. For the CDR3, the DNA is TGCGCCAGCAGCTACAGTGAACAGACCCAGTACTTC. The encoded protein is CASSYSEQTQYF.

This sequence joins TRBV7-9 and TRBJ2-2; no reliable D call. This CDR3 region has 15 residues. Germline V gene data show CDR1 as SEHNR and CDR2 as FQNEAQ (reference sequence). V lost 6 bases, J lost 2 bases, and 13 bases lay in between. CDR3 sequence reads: CASRPPAVNTGELFF. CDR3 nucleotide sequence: TGTGCCAGCAGGCCCCCCGCGGTAAACACCGGGGAGCTGTTTTTT.

The DNA of the CDR3 is TGCAGTGCTAGAGGGATTGGGGAGAGGAGAGTCACAGATACGCAGTATTTT. Translating it yields CSARGIGERRVTDTQYF. The chain couples TRBV20-1 to TRBJ2-3, with a tentative D call TRBD2 (5 bases). The CDR3 is 17 amino acids. V was cut by 1 base and J by 2 bases, with 19 bases left in between. Germline CDR1 reads DFQATT; CDR2 reads SNEGSKA (reference sequence).

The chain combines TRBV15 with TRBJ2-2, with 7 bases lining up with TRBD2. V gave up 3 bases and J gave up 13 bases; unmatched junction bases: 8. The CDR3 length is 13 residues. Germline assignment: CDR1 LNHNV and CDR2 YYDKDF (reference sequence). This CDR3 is CATSRGEIAGLFF. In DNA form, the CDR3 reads TGTGCCACCAGCAGGGGGGAAATAGCGGGGCTGTTTTTT. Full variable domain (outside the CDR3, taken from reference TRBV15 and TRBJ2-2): DAMVIQNPRYQVTQFGKPVTLSCSQTLNHNVMYWYQQKSSQAPKLLFHYYDKDFNNEADTPDNFQSRRPNTSFCFLDIRSPGLGDTAMYLCATSRGEIAGLFFGEGSRLTVL.

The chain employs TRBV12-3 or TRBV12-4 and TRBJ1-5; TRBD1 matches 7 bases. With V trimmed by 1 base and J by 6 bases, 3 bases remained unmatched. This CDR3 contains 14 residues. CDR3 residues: CASSLVDRSQPQHF. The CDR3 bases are TGTGCCAGCAGTTTAGTGGACAGGTCTCAGCCCCAGCATTTT.

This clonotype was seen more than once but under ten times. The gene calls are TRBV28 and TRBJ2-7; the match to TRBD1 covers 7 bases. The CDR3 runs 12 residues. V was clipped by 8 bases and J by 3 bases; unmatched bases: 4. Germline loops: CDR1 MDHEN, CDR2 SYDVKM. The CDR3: CASQGDIYEQYF. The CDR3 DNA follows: TGTGCCAGCCAGGGGGATATCTACGAGCAGTACTTC.

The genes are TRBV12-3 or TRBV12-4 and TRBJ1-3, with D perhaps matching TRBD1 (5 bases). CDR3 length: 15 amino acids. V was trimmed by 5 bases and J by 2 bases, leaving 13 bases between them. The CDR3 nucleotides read TGTGCCAGCAGTCCCCGAGGGGCTCCTGGAAACACCATATATTTT. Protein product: CASSPRGAPGNTIYF.